A single sample is the source of the 3 T cell receptor beta chains below, sequenced in a study of T cell responses to AZD1222 COVID-19 vaccine. Measured with immunoSEQ multiplex PCR; TCRdb has only the in-frame clones, and not every one. Counted here are roughly 170,000 clones, 85% to 95% occurring once; the ten biggest clones make up around 0.9%. The input for sequencing was peripheral blood, taken on day 0 of AZD1222 vaccination. These receptor sequences come from an adult in good health.

The V call is TRBV6-5, the J call TRBJ1-5, with D hard to call. This CDR3 contains 13 residues. The V gene lost 4 bases and the J gene lost 4 bases, with 8 bases spanning the gap. The germline CDR1 and CDR2 sequences are MNHEY and SVGAGI. The CDR3 reads CASSLQRNQPQHF. In DNA form, the CDR3 reads TGTGCCAGCAGTTTACAGAGGAATCAGCCCCAGCATTTT.

The sample holds a few counts of this clone. This sequence joins TRBV10-3 and TRBJ2-2, with D hard to call. Germline assignment: CDR1 ENHRY and CDR2 SYGVKD. The CDR3 contains 12 residues. Trimming removed 2 bases from V and 4 bases from J, with 2 bases in between. CDR3 DNA: TGTGCCATCAGTGAGCCCACCGGGGAGCTGTTTTTT. As protein: CAISEPTGELFF.

The chain joins TRBV5-6 to TRBJ2-7; D uncertain. CDR1 is SGHDT, CDR2 YYEEEE, per germline. V lost 2 bases and J lost 5, with 14 bases in between. This CDR3 is built from 14 residues. The CDR3 reads CASSLGRRLDEQYF. CDR3 DNA sequence: TGTGCCAGCAGCTTAGGCAGGCGTCTCGACGAGCAGTACTTC.